This TCR beta chain was documented in a study of naive and memory T cell subsets. Trimming removed 2 bases from V and 0 bases from J, with 9 bases in between. This CDR3 is 15 amino acids long. Germline V gene data show CDR1 as MNHNY and CDR2 as SVGAGI (reference sequence). This clonotype has ten or more counts. Both TRBC1 and TRBC2 were covered by a beta constant-region primer of two equimolar oligonucleotides. TCRdb passed the UMI-ligation and nested PCR reads through MiXCR, listing each CDR3 protein once. This table has roughly 40,000 distinct CDR3 sequences, about an eighth appearing once. Cells stained for CD3, CD4, CD8, CD45RA and CD27 were sorted into four subsets.

Material: effector memory CD4+ T cells from blood. As for subset: effector memory, CD45RA- CD27-. V gene TRBV6-6 combines with J gene TRBJ2-3; D not certain. The source of this sequence is a human donor in good health. CDR3 sequence: CASSYAGHSTDTQYF. CDR3 DNA: TGTGCCAGCAGTTACGCCGGGCATAGCACAGATACGCAGTATTTT.